The 29 T cell receptor beta chains reported below all come from one sample, sequenced in a study of PD-1 blockade in mismatch repair-deficient tumors. Clones were sequenced by immunoSEQ multiplex PCR, and TCRdb holds only the in-frame ones, with some missing. The repertoire holds about 34,000 clones, with roughly 80% as singletons. The starting material was PBMCs, obtained approximately 6 weeks after starting pembrolizumab. The source of these receptors is an adult with mismatch repair-deficient cancer.

This clone turned up a few times. The chain combines TRBV2 with TRBJ1-2, with D possibly TRBD1 on 5 matching bases. Germline lookup yields CDR1 SNHLY and CDR2 FYNNEI. Trimming pared 4 bases from V and 4 bases from J, leaving 7 bases between. The CDR3 covers 12 residues. CDR3 coding DNA: TGTGCCAGCAGTGCAGGGTTCTATGGCTACACCTTC. Amino acid sequence: CASSAGFYGYTF.

The chain carries TRBV19 and TRBJ1-1, with D tentatively TRBD1 (5 bases). V lost 4 bases, J lost 3 bases, and 15 bases lay in between. Germline CDR1 LNHDA, CDR2 SQIVND (reference sequence). The CDR3 loop spans 15 amino acids. This CDR3 is CASSTYQGGDTEAFF. As DNA, the CDR3 is TGTGCCAGTAGTACCTATCAGGGAGGGGACACTGAAGCTTTCTTT.

This clone has just one count. V usage is TRBV19 and J usage is TRBJ2-4, with 10 bases aligning to TRBD2. J was trimmed by 9 bases and V by 3 bases; bases with no gene match: 17. The CDR3 covers 18 residues. Germline V gene sequence: CDR1 LNHDA, CDR2 SQIVND (reference sequence). CDR3 nucleotide sequence: TGTGCCAGTAGTATCGGATTAGCGGGAGGCACCCCGAGGGGCATTCAGTACTTC. Translation: CASSIGLAGGTPRGIQYF.

The V call is TRBV6-1, the J call TRBJ1-2, with a possible D match to TRBD1 (5 bases). With 4 bases removed from V and 3 bases from J, the gap between germline ends came to 18 bases. CDR1 MNHNS and CDR2 SASEGT come from the germline V gene. CDR3 size: 16 residues. Here the CDR3 reads CASSASGAGAYYGYTF. Here the CDR3 DNA reads TGTGCCAGCAGTGCCTCTGGGGCAGGCGCTTACTATGGCTACACCTTC.

On this clone itself: Other DNA sequences in this specimen translate into the identical CDR3. This chain connects TRBV7-2 to TRBJ2-5; 7 bases are a match to TRBD2. The germline V gene has CDR1 SGHTA and CDR2 FQGNSA. The CDR3 is made up of 14 amino acids. V trimming: 1 base; J trimming: 4 bases; junction bases outside the gene matches: 3. The CDR3 is CASSLGGSLETQYF. DNA for the CDR3: TGTGCCAGCAGCTTAGGCGGGAGCCTAGAGACCCAGTACTTC.

V usage is TRBV7-8 and J usage is TRBJ1-1; a weak D match, TRBD1 (5 bases). The CDR3 totals 13 residues. From germline, CDR1 is SGHVS and CDR2 FQNEAQ. V dropped 1 base and J dropped 11 bases, with 14 bases sitting between them. The CDR3: CASSLGVAGWAFF. The CDR3 coding sequence is TGTGCCAGCAGCTTAGGCGTGGCAGGGTGGGCTTTCTTT.

This chain uses TRBV27 with TRBJ2-3; 9 nucleotides agree with TRBD1. Losses at the gene ends were 6 bases for V and 8 bases for J; bases not matched to a gene: 6. CDR1 is MNHEY, CDR2 SMNVEV, per germline (reference sequence). The CDR3 runs to 13 residues. The DNA of the CDR3 is TGTGCCAGCAGAGGGACAGGGCTTTTTACGCAGTATTTT. This translates into CASRGTGLFTQYF.

This sequence joins TRBV21-1 and TRBJ1-6; the table's D call, TRBD1, has no DNA check behind it. TRBV21-1 is a pseudogene. This CDR3 contains 19 residues. For the CDR3, the DNA is TGTGCCAGCAGCAAAGACAGGGAAGGCGGCAGGGCGGGTAATTCACCCCTCCACTTT. This gives the protein CASSKDREGGRAGNSPLHF.

The gene calls are TRBV2 and TRBJ1-5; 7 bases line up with TRBD1. V lost 6 bases to trimming and J lost 6 bases; unmatched junction nucleotides: 5. The CDR3 has 13 residues. CDR1 and CDR2 (germline): SNHLY, FYNNEI. CDR3 DNA sequence: TGTGCCAGCAGCTTCGACAGGGTTCAGCCCCAGCATTTT. Protein sequence: CASSFDRVQPQHF.

Turning to this clone: The same CDR3 also results from other DNA sequences found in this sample. This rearrangement joins TRBV30 to TRBJ1-1; D is possibly TRBD1 (6 bases). The CDR3 totals 12 residues. The V gene's germline CDR1 is GTSNPN and CDR2 SVGIG (reference sequence). With 4 bases removed from V and 5 bases from J, the gap between germline ends came to 11 bases. The CDR3 region has the DNA TGTGCCTGGAAACAGGGAAGGACTGAAGCTTTCTTT. This translates into CAWKQGRTEAFF.

The chain uses TRBV20-1 and TRBJ2-5, with no clear D. The germline V gene encodes CDR1 DFQATT and CDR2 SNEGSKA (reference sequence). This CDR3 contains 10 residues. The ends were cut back, 0 bases at V and 10 bases at J, with 6 bases in the middle. CDR3 DNA: TGCAGTGCTAGAGAACTACTCCAGTACTTC. This sequence encodes CSARELLQYF.

The rearrangement links TRBV10-1 to TRBJ2-5, with D possibly TRBD1 on 5 matching bases. Germline values: CDR1 WNHNN, CDR2 SYGVQD (reference sequence). This CDR3 has 16 amino acids. Trimming shortened V by 3 bases and J by 2 bases, and 16 bases separated the two germline ends. This CDR3 reads CASSDDRVHGQETQYF. CDR3 bases: TGCGCCAGCAGTGACGACAGAGTCCATGGGCAAGAGACCCAGTACTTC.

This rearrangement joins TRBV11-2 to TRBJ1-1; D gene uncertain. The germline CDR1 and CDR2 sequences are SGHAT and FQNNGV. The CDR3 has 13 residues. V dropped 3 bases and J dropped 3 bases, with 8 bases sitting between them. The CDR3 loop reads CASSFKADTEAFF. The CDR3 DNA follows: TGTGCCAGCAGCTTTAAAGCGGACACTGAAGCTTTCTTT.

With regard to this clone: At one end, the junction sequence differs from germline, possibly due to a read error. The chain is built from TRBV11-3 and TRBJ2-2; TRBD2 matches 7 bases. The CDR3 covers 17 residues. Germline V lookup: CDR1 SGHNT, CDR2 YENEEA. The CDR3 reads CASSLARAGVGTGEPFF. The CDR3 DNA sequence: TGTGCCAGCAGCTTAGCCCGTGCGGGAGTGGGGACCGGGGAGCCGTTTTTT. Full variable domain (rest looked up from reference TRBV11-3 and TRBJ2-2): EAGVVQSPRYKIIEKKQPVAFWCNPISGHNTLYWYLQNLGQGPELLIRYENEEAVDDSQLPKDRFSAERLKGVDSTLKIQPAELGDSAVYLCASSLARAGVGTGEPFFGEGSRLTVL.

The chain joins TRBV7-2 to TRBJ2-1; D remains ambiguous. V dropped 2 bases and J dropped 6 bases, with 2 bases sitting between them. The CDR3 runs 11 residues. The germline CDR1 and CDR2 sequences are SGHTA and FQGNSA. The CDR3 DNA follows: TGTGCCAGCAGCTTACTCAATGAGCAGTTCTTC. Translating it yields CASSLLNEQFF.

The rearrangement joins TRBV7-8 to TRBJ2-4; the match to TRBD2 covers 13 bases. The CDR3 has 19 residues. Germline V gives CDR1 SGHVS, CDR2 FQNEAQ. With 4 bases clipped from V and 2 bases from J, the junction kept 11 bases outside the gene matches. Written as DNA, the CDR3 is TGTGCCAGCAGCTATAGTGGCCGGACTAGCGGGAGACCCAAAAACATTCAGTACTTC. Protein sequence: CASSYSGRTSGRPKNIQYF.

The gene calls are TRBV7-2 and TRBJ2-1, with TRBD1 matching over 7 bases. The CDR3 has 14 residues. V shed 1 base, J shed 8 bases, and the junction held 5 bases outside the gene matches. Germline V gene sequence: CDR1 SGHTA, CDR2 FQGNSA. DNA of the CDR3: TGTGCCAGCAGCTTAGGACAGGGACGGTATGAGCAGTTCTTC. Translated, it gives CASSLGQGRYEQFF.

The chain couples TRBV19 to TRBJ1-2, with TRBD1 matching over 7 bases. The CDR3 runs to 12 residues. Trimming took 5 bases from V and 14 from J; bases not matched to a gene: 11. Germline values: CDR1 LNHDA, CDR2 SQIVND (reference sequence). CDR3 region: CASSPDRQGETF. In DNA, the CDR3 is TGTGCCAGTAGTCCCGACCGACAGGGTGAAACCTTC.

This sequence joins TRBV9 and TRBJ2-7; 7 nucleotides line up with TRBD1. The CDR3 sequence is 15 residues long. J was trimmed by 7 bases and V by 3 bases; bases with no gene match: 13. CDR1 SGDLS and CDR2 YYNGEE come from the germline V gene. The CDR3 reads CASSERSRGLSEQYF. The CDR3 region has the DNA TGTGCCAGCAGCGAGAGAAGTAGGGGGCTCAGTGAGCAGTACTTC. Combining the CDR3 with reference TRBV9 and TRBJ2-7 gives the whole variable domain DSGVTQTPKHLITATGQRVTLRCSPRSGDLSVYWYQQSLDQGLQFLIQYYNGEERAKGNILERFSAQQFPDLHSELNLSSLELGDSALYFCASSERSRGLSEQYFGPGTRLTVT.

This sequence joins TRBV6-5 and TRBJ1-2; 7 bases map to TRBD1. The CDR3 is 14 residues long. V trimming: 6 bases; J trimming: 8 bases; junction bases outside the gene matches: 12. From germline, CDR1 is MNHEY and CDR2 SVGAGI. The CDR3 region is CASRPRRDSEGYTF. CDR3 sequence (DNA): TGTGCCAGCAGACCCCGACGGGACAGCGAAGGCTACACCTTC.

The chain joins TRBV10-2 to TRBJ2-7, with 8 nucleotides matching TRBD1. CDR1 is WSHSY, CDR2 SAAADI, per germline. This CDR3 contains 15 residues. Losses at the gene ends were 2 bases for V and 2 bases for J; bases not matched to a gene: 5. The CDR3 coding sequence is TGCGCCAGCAGTGAGGAATGGGACAGGACCTACGAGCAGTACTTC. Encoded protein: CASSEEWDRTYEQYF.

This rearrangement joins TRBV4-2 to TRBJ2-1; perhaps TRBD2 as D (6 bases). This CDR3 comprises 18 residues. V was pared by 6 bases and J by 5 bases, with 26 bases between. Germline CDR1 reads LGHNA; CDR2 reads YNFKEQ. This CDR3 is CASRYQDRWEAINNEQFF. The CDR3 DNA sequence: TGTGCCAGCAGGTATCAAGATCGTTGGGAGGCTATTAACAATGAGCAGTTCTTC.

This rearrangement joins TRBV2 to TRBJ2-6, with D possibly matching TRBD2 (5 bases). The CDR3 sequence is 15 residues long. CDR1 is SNHLY and CDR2 is FYNNEI in the germline V gene. Trimming removed 2 bases at V and 4 bases at J, with 9 bases between. CDR3 residues: CASSESGRGANVLTF. Written as DNA, the CDR3 is TGTGCCAGCAGTGAATCGGGGAGAGGGGCCAACGTCCTGACTTTC.

This clone turned up a few times. The chain uses TRBV9 and TRBJ2-7; TRBD1 matches 9 bases. This CDR3 has 15 amino acids. Germline-derived CDR1 and CDR2 are SGDLS and YYNGEE. J gave up 5 bases and V 4 bases, and 10 bases lay outside the gene matches. CDR3 nucleotides: TGTGCCAGCAGCCCCCGGGACAGGGCCACCCACGAGCAGTACTTC. It encodes CASSPRDRATHEQYF. The full variable domain, rest sourced from reference TRBV9 and TRBJ2-7, is DSGVTQTPKHLITATGQRVTLRCSPRSGDLSVYWYQQSLDQGLQFLIQYYNGEERAKGNILERFSAQQFPDLHSELNLSSLELGDSALYFCASSPRDRATHEQYFGPGTRLTVT.

The chain recombines TRBV18 with TRBJ1-2; 8 bases map to TRBD1. J gave up 8 bases and V 5 bases, and 13 bases lay outside the gene matches. In germline, CDR1 is KGHSH, CDR2 LQKENI. The CDR3 spans 15 residues. CDR3 residues: CASSFSIFGTGGYTF. The CDR3 DNA sequence: TGTGCCAGCTCATTTAGTATTTTCGGGACAGGCGGCTACACCTTC.

The J gene is TRBJ2-1, the V gene TRBV28; the D gene is possibly TRBD2 (5 bases). Germline CDR1 is MDHEN and CDR2 is SYDVKM. This CDR3 has 16 amino acids. Trimming pared 5 bases from V and 0 bases from J, leaving 14 bases between. The CDR3 coding sequence is TGTGCCAGCAGTCGGCCAGCGGAGAGCTCCTACAATGAGCAGTTCTTC. Residues: CASSRPAESSYNEQFF.

The chain uses TRBV10-3 and TRBJ2-7, with 15 bases aligning to TRBD2. Germline V gene lookup returns CDR1 ENHRY and CDR2 SYGVKD. CDR3 length equals 21 residues. Losses at the gene ends were 6 bases for V and 3 bases for J; bases not matched to a gene: 21. In nucleotides, the CDR3 is TGTGCCATCAGCGAAGATTACAGGGCGGGACTAGCGGGAGGCCCATACTACGAGCAGTACTTC. This encodes CAISEDYRAGLAGGPYYEQYF.

The chain joins TRBV10-1 to TRBJ2-1; TRBD2 agrees at 8 bases. The CDR3 loop spans 17 amino acids. CDR1 and CDR2 from the germline V gene are WNHNN and SYGVQD (reference sequence). With V trimmed by 3 bases and J by 3 bases, 10 bases remained unmatched. CDR3 in amino acids: CASSDRTSWGLYNEQFF. CDR3 sequence (DNA): TGCGCCAGCAGTGATAGGACTAGCTGGGGGCTCTACAATGAGCAGTTCTTC.

The V gene is TRBV5-1, the J gene TRBJ2-5, with 7 bases lining up with TRBD1. The CDR3 has 14 residues. The ends lost 4 bases at V and 2 bases at J; junction bases unmatched: 5. Germline loops: CDR1 SGHRS, CDR2 YFSETQ. CDR3 in DNA: TGCGCCAGCAGCCGAGGGACAGCACAAGAGACCCAGTACTTC. Translated: CASSRGTAQETQYF.